This record concerns one TCR beta chain sequence. The data originate from a study of blood T cell repertoires in COVID-19. Profiling relied on immunoSEQ multiplex PCR, and the TCRdb table lists in-frame clones only, not all of them. This sample carries approximately 54,000 clones, about 82% of them seen once, and the ten largest clones take roughly 14%. Germline CDR1 reads SGHTA; CDR2 reads FQGNSA. Trimming took 3 bases from V and 8 from J; bases not matched to a gene: 8. This CDR3 spans 16 amino acids. The rearrangement joins TRBV7-2 to TRBJ1-6; 9 bases line up with TRBD1. Sequencing input: peripheral blood. The TCR originated in a human donor in a cohort sampled during active COVID-19. The CDR3 DNA reads TGTGCCAGCAGCTTTAGGGGACAGGGTGTTGATTCACCCCTCCACTTT. Residues: CASSFRGQGVDSPLHF. The full variable domain, in which reference TRBV7-2 and TRBJ1-6 provide the parts outside the CDR3, is GAGVSQSPSNKVTEKGKDVELRCDPISGHTALYWYRQSLGQGLEFLIYFQGNSAPDKSGLPSDRFSAERTGGSVSTLTIQRTQQEDSAVYLCASSFRGQGVDSPLHFGNGTRLTVT.